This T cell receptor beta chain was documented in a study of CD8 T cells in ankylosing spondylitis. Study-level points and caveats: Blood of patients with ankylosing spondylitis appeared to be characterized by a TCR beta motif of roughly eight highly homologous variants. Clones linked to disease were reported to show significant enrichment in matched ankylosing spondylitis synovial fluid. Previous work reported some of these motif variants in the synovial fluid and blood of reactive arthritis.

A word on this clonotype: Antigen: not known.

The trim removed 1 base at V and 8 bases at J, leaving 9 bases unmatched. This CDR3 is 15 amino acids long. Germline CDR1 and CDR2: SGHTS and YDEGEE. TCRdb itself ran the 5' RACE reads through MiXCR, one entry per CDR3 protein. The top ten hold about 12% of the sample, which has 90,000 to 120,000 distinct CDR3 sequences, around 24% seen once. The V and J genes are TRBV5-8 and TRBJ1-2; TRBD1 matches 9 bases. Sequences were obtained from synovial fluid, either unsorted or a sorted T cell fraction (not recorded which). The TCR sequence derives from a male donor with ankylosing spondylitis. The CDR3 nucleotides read TGTGCCAGCAGCTTGATGGGACAGGGTTCTAGGGGCTACACCTTC. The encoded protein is CASSLMGQGSRGYTF.